This entry lists 8 T cell receptor beta chains sequenced from one sample in a study of T cell responses to AZD1222 COVID-19 vaccine. The repertoire was sequenced with immunoSEQ multiplex PCR; TCRdb's copy has only in-frame clones and lacks some. The sample yields about 110,000 clones, 70% to 90% seen once. Sample: peripheral blood, taken on day 0 of AZD1222 vaccination. These receptors all stem from an adult in good health.

This clone has only one observation. The CDR3 protein is CASSKAGGIGRVRDTQYF. The CDR3 region has the DNA TGTGCCAGCAGCAAAGCAGGAGGTATAGGAAGGGTCCGAGATACGCAGTATTTT. The V call is TRBV21-1, the J call TRBJ2-3; the table calls TRBD2, which could not be checked here. TRBV21-1 is annotated as a pseudogene. The CDR3 length is 18 residues.

The V gene is TRBV7-2, the J gene TRBJ1-2; a possible D gene is TRBD1 (5 bases). The germline V and J ends were trimmed by 2 bases and 10 bases, with 11 bases remaining between them. Germline values: CDR1 SGHTA, CDR2 FQGNSA. The CDR3 extends over 12 amino acids. CDR3 DNA: TGTGCCAGCAGCTTAAGGGGTGATTACTACACCTTC. It specifies CASSLRGDYYTF.

The chain carries TRBV4-1 and TRBJ1-5; no clear D gene. There are 12 residues in the CDR3. Trimming stripped 1 base from V and 2 bases from J, with 0 bases between. Germline assignment: CDR1 MGHRA and CDR2 YSYEKL. In nucleotides, the CDR3 is TGCGCCAGCAGCCAAGGCAATCAGCCCCAGCATTTT. It translates to CASSQGNQPQHF.

The chain uses TRBV10-3 and TRBJ1-3; possibly TRBD1 for D (5 bases). Germline V CDR1 and CDR2: ENHRY, SYGVKD. Trimming took 2 bases from V and 0 from J, leaving 8 bases between them. This CDR3 is 15 amino acids long. The CDR3 DNA reads as TGTGCCATCAGTGAGGGGGACTTCTCTGGAAACACCATATATTTT. It codes for CAISEGDFSGNTIYF.

The chain carries TRBV12-3 or TRBV12-4 and TRBJ2-7; D not resolved. The V gene lost 1 base and the J gene lost 6 bases, with 4 bases spanning the gap. CDR3 size: 11 residues. CDR3 sequence (DNA): TGTGCCAGCAGTTTAGGCGCCGAGCAGTACTTC. This translates into CASSLGAEQYF.

This clone has a handful of counts. The DNA for the CDR3 is TGTGCCAGCAGCCAAGGAGGGACTAGCGGGAGGCACGAGCAGTACTTC. Translation gives CASSQGGTSGRHEQYF. V is TRBV3-1 (or the pseudogene TRBV3-2) and J is TRBJ2-7; 15 bases agree with TRBD2. Trimming cost V 1 base and J 5 bases; bases outside gene matches: 3. The CDR3 consists of 16 residues. Germline assignment: CDR1 LGHDT and CDR2 YNNKEL (reference sequence).

V usage is TRBV9 and J usage is TRBJ2-5; either TRBD1 or TRBD2 may fit D (6 bases each). Trimming shortened V by 0 bases and J by 3 bases, and 12 bases separated the two germline ends. CDR1 and CDR2 (germline): SGDLS, YYNGEE. The CDR3 sequence is 15 residues long. CDR3 in amino acids: CASSVAGAGKETQYF. CDR3 bases: TGTGCCAGCAGCGTAGCGGGGGCAGGGAAAGAGACCCAGTACTTC.

This chain joins TRBV5-5 and TRBJ1-4, with TRBD1 matching over 9 bases. This CDR3 has 15 residues. The germline V gene has CDR1 SGHKS and CDR2 YYEKEE (reference sequence). V shed 5 bases and J 7 bases; nucleotides not matched to a gene: 9. The CDR3 protein is CASSPHGQGIEKLFF. CDR3 coding DNA: TGTGCCAGCAGTCCCCACGGACAGGGGATTGAAAAACTGTTTTTT.